This T cell receptor (beta chain) came from a study of T cells after yellow fever vaccination. Study summary: SMART-Seq v4 Ultra Low Input handled preparation of low-cell-number fractions. Whole-study results and caveats: High-abundance clonotypes from the bulk population could contaminate FACS-sorted repertoires. Reappearance after the booster was observed for most primary-vaccination clones (96% CD4, about 90% CD8). Weaker, the secondary response had a peak occurring faster, on day 5 versus 15.

Note on this clonotype: No antigen is known for it.

Germline CDR1 SGHRS, CDR2 YFSETQ. Unmatched junction bases numbered 3, after V lost 1 base and J lost 2 bases. The CDR3 contains 16 residues. One entry per CDR3 protein, called by TCRdb with MiXCR from the 5' RACE reads. This sample has around 600,000 distinct CDR3 sequences, with 9% to 15% found just once. The receptor comes from a man younger than 45 who received the YFV17D yellow fever vaccine. Specimen: PBMCs, collected on the day of the yellow fever booster vaccination. The V and J genes are TRBV5-1 and TRBJ2-2, with 9 bases aligning to TRBD1. Written as DNA, the CDR3 is TGCGCCAGCAGCTTGCTGGGACAGGGTAACACCGGGGAGCTGTTTTTT. Amino acid sequence: CASSLLGQGNTGELFF.